One and the same sample provided the 30 T cell receptor beta chains below, sequenced in a study of CD8+CD57+ T cells in acquired aplastic anemia. Genomic DNA was employed as the template in profiling TCR beta VDJ and CDR3. Each CDR3 protein gets one entry after TCRdb re-called the reads with MiXCR. The table has 150,000 or so distinct CDR3 sequences, about 52% seen once; the top ten hold approximately 12%. Patients chosen for sequencing had CD8+CD57+ cells that had expanded, as shown by flow cytometry. Sequencing was carried out using sorted CD4+, CD8+, or CD8+CD57+ T cells (not recorded which) from PBMCs. These receptors originate from a human donor with aplastic anemia.

Many counts were recorded for this clonotype. The V gene is TRBV5-5, the J gene TRBJ2-7, with D possibly being TRBD1 or TRBD2 (5 bases each). Germline V gene sequence: CDR1 SGHKS, CDR2 YYEKEE (reference sequence). CDR3 length: 14 residues. Trimming shortened V by 1 base and J by 2 bases, and 10 bases separated the two germline ends. DNA of the CDR3: TGTGCCAGCAGCTTGTGGGACGAGGCCTACGAGCAGTACTTC. Amino acid sequence: CASSLWDEAYEQYF.

The genes are TRBV15 and TRBJ2-3; D unclear. The V gene's germline CDR1 is LNHNV and CDR2 YYDKDF (reference sequence). The CDR3 covers 17 residues. V lost 0 bases to trimming and J lost 0 bases, with 13 bases between them. This CDR3 is CATSRDLARPSTDTQYF. As DNA, the CDR3 is TGTGCCACCAGCAGAGATTTAGCTAGACCTAGCACAGATACGCAGTATTTT. The full variable domain, completed using reference TRBV15 and TRBJ2-3, is DAMVIQNPRYQVTQFGKPVTLSCSQTLNHNVMYWYQQKSSQAPKLLFHYYDKDFNNEADTPDNFQSRRPNTSFCFLDIRSPGLGDTAMYLCATSRDLARPSTDTQYFGPGTRLTVL.

As regards this clonotype: Without the conserved terminal phenylalanine or tryptophan, this CDR3 likely stems from a read error. The limits of the CDR3 on the DNA are not certain, so only TCRdb's listed CDR3 is given. The rearrangement uses TRBV10-1 and TRBJ2-7; TRBD1 is the table's D call and was not checked against the DNA. Germline V CDR1 and CDR2: WNHNN, SYGVQD (reference sequence). Both ends counted, the CDR3 spans 11 residues. The CDR3 is CASSDRRAENL.

The V gene is TRBV5-1, the J gene TRBJ2-7, with D tentatively TRBD2 (6 bases). The CDR3 is 15 amino acids. With 2 bases removed from V and 7 bases from J, the gap between germline ends came to 19 bases. In germline, CDR1 is SGHRS, CDR2 YFSETQ. CDR3 protein: CASSFRDSHTREQYF. DNA for the CDR3: TGCGCCAGCAGCTTTCGGGACTCTCACACTCGGGAGCAGTACTTC.

About this clonotype: A much larger clone is a single base away; this may be a read error. The missing conserved phenylalanine or tryptophan at the end of this CDR3 makes a read error likely. The rearrangement joins TRBV5-1 to TRBJ2-5; TRBD1 agrees at 10 bases. The CDR3 length is 16 residues. Losses at the gene ends were 4 bases for V and 2 bases for J; bases not matched to a gene: 8. The germline CDR1 and CDR2 sequences are SGHRS and YFSETQ. The CDR3 DNA sequence: TGCGCCAGCAGCGACTTTGACAGGGGGCTGCAAGAGACCCAGTACTCC. It yields the protein CASSDFDRGLQETQYS.

There are many counts of this clonotype. The chain recombines TRBV20-1 with TRBJ1-1; no firm D call. With 1 base removed from V and 0 bases from J, the gap between germline ends came to 9 bases. The CDR3 runs 14 residues. Germline V lookup: CDR1 DFQATT, CDR2 SNEGSKA (reference sequence). CDR3 sequence reads: CSARGRRMNTEAFF. For the CDR3, the DNA is TGCAGTGCTAGAGGGCGGAGAATGAACACTGAAGCTTTCTTT.

Regarding this clonotype: A much larger clone differs by one base, so this may be a read error. V usage is TRBV5-4 and J usage is TRBJ2-7; possible D gene TRBD1, 5 bases. CDR1 is SGHNT, CDR2 YYREEE, per germline (reference sequence). This CDR3 is built from 15 residues. The CDR3 bases are TGTGCCAGCAGCTTGGGACAGAGTTTCTCCTACGAGCGGTACTTC. Its translation is CASSLGQSFSYERYF. The whole variable domain, remainder taken from reference TRBV5-4 and TRBJ2-7, is ETGVTQSPTHLIKTRGQQVTLRCSSQSGHNTVSWYQQALGQGPQFIFQYYREEENGRGNFPPRFSGLQFPNYSSELNVNALELDDSALYLCASSLGQSFSYERYFGPGTRLTVT.

The V and J genes are TRBV20-1 and TRBJ2-1, with TRBD2 matching over 9 bases. Germline V lookup: CDR1 DFQATT, CDR2 SNEGSKA (reference sequence). V gave up 3 bases and J gave up 8 bases; unmatched junction bases: 5. The CDR3 is made up of 13 amino acids. Written as DNA, the CDR3 is TGCAGTGCTAGGGCGGGGGGGCTGGATGAGCAGTTCTTC. Its protein product is CSARAGGLDEQFF.

This clonotype showed up just a few times. The chain joins TRBV4-2 to TRBJ2-3; D unclear. Trimming removed 4 bases from V and 1 base from J, with 21 bases in between. CDR3 size: 18 residues. Looked up from germline, CDR1 is LGHNA and CDR2 is YNFKEQ. The CDR3 sequence is CASSREFLRTLGTDTQYF. CDR3 sequence (DNA): TGTGCCAGCAGCCGAGAATTCCTGCGGACCCTAGGCACAGATACGCAGTATTTT.

The chain combines TRBV9 with TRBJ2-3, with a tentative D call TRBD2 (6 bases). Germline CDR1 SGDLS, CDR2 YYNGEE. There are 15 residues in the CDR3. V shed 3 bases and J shed 0 bases, with 11 bases lying between them. The DNA for the CDR3 is TGTGCCAGCAGCGCGGGCGGGACGAGCACAGATACGCAGTATTTT. This translates into CASSAGGTSTDTQYF.

V gene TRBV6-2 or TRBV6-3 combines with J gene TRBJ2-7; weak D call: TRBD1 (6 bases). Germline CDR1 MNHEY, CDR2 SVGEGT. There are 14 residues in the CDR3. Trimming cost V 2 bases and J 7 bases, with 15 bases left between them. The CDR3 DNA follows: TGTGCCAGCAGTTACGGGACACCACGTTGGGAGCAGTACTTC. It codes for CASSYGTPRWEQYF.

Of note for this clonotype: This may be a read error: a much more frequent sequence differs by one nucleotide. This chain uses TRBV4-2 with TRBJ2-5, with D maybe TRBD2 (6 bases). Germline loops: CDR1 LGHNA, CDR2 YNFKEQ. CDR3 length: 18 residues. CDR3 bases: TGTGCCAGCACCACGCCGGAAACTAGCTCGGGGTTCATAGAGACCCAGTGCTTC. It is translated as CASTTPETSSGFIETQCF.

At least ten counts were recorded for this clonotype. The rearrangement uses TRBV9 and TRBJ1-2; no definite D call. The CDR3 covers 14 residues. The germline CDR1 and CDR2 sequences are SGDLS and YYNGEE. V lost 0 bases and J 3 bases, leaving 9 bases between the germline ends. Written as DNA, the CDR3 is TGTGCCAGCAGCGTAGGAGGGCAGGACTATGGCTACACCTTC. Protein product: CASSVGGQDYGYTF.

This clonotype was counted at least ten times. The chain links TRBV6-6 to TRBJ2-1; the match to TRBD1 covers 9 bases. The germline V gene has CDR1 MNHNY and CDR2 SVGAGI (reference sequence). The trim removed 4 bases at V and 6 bases at J, leaving 7 bases unmatched. This CDR3 region has 15 residues. CDR3 DNA sequence: TGTGCCAGCAGTTCCCGGGACAGGGTGCCCAATGAGCAGTTCTTC. This codes for CASSSRDRVPNEQFF.

In its sample, this clonotype was seen many times. This chain connects TRBV4-3 to TRBJ1-1; D not certain. The germline gives CDR1 LGHNA, CDR2 YSLEER. The CDR3 totals 14 residues. V was clipped by 0 bases and J by 0 bases, with 5 bases between them. For the CDR3, the DNA is TGCGCCAGCAGCCAAGACGAGATGAACACTGAAGCTTTCTTT. It is translated as CASSQDEMNTEAFF.

This chain uses TRBV19 with TRBJ1-1, with 9 bases matching TRBD1. Germline values: CDR1 LNHDA, CDR2 SQIVND (reference sequence). The CDR3 has 16 amino acids. The V segment lost 3 bases and the J segment 3 bases; nucleotides outside the gene matches: 8. DNA for the CDR3: TGTGCCAGTAGTATCACCGGGACAGGGAGCGACACTGAAGCTTTCTTT. Translated, it gives CASSITGTGSDTEAFF.

The chain joins TRBV2 to TRBJ2-7; no reliable D call. The CDR3 consists of 11 residues. Germline assignment: CDR1 SNHLY and CDR2 FYNNEI. Trimming shortened V by 6 bases and J by 10 bases, and 13 bases separated the two germline ends. The CDR3 reads CASSRVWQQYF. The DNA of the CDR3 is TGTGCCAGCAGCCGCGTTTGGCAACAGTACTTC.

The genes are TRBV7-9 and TRBJ2-5; TRBD1 matches at 7 bases. The CDR3 loop spans 14 amino acids. Trimming at V came to 5 bases and at J to 2 bases, leaving 5 bases not matched to a gene. Germline CDR1 and CDR2: SEHNR and FQNEAQ (reference sequence). CDR3 coding DNA: TGTGCCAGCAGCGTACTACAGGGGCAAGAGACCCAGTACTTC. As protein: CASSVLQGQETQYF.

This chain links TRBV7-8 with TRBJ2-5, with 9 positions matching TRBD1. CDR1 is SGHVS, CDR2 FQNEAQ, per germline. CDR3 length equals 16 residues. Trimming cost V 1 base and J 5 bases; bases outside gene matches: 8. CDR3: CASSLDRGRMSETQYF. The CDR3 DNA follows: TGTGCCAGCAGCTTAGACAGGGGGCGCATGTCGGAGACCCAGTACTTC.

This clonotype was picked up one time. This CDR3 reads CASGPAYNSPLHF. For the CDR3, the DNA is TGTGCCAGCGGCCCAGCTTATAATTCACCCCTCCACTTT. This chain connects TRBV7-8 to TRBJ1-6; D gene unclear. V dropped 8 bases and J dropped 4 bases, with 9 bases sitting between them. The CDR3 extends over 13 amino acids. Germline CDR1 and CDR2: SGHVS and FQNEAQ.

The gene calls are TRBV5-1 and TRBJ2-7, with 8 bases that match TRBD1. The V gene's germline CDR1 is SGHRS and CDR2 YFSETQ. V lost 2 bases, J lost 7 bases, and 8 bases stayed unmatched. The CDR3 totals 14 residues. The chain's CDR3 is CASSLGQGSWEQYF. The CDR3 DNA reads TGCGCCAGCAGCTTAGGACAGGGTAGTTGGGAGCAGTACTTC.

This clonotype turned up a few times. Written as DNA, the CDR3 is TGTGCCAGCAGCATGACAGGGCACGAGCAGTACTTC. As protein: CASSMTGHEQYF. This chain links TRBV7-9 with TRBJ2-7, with TRBD1 matching 7 bases. The ends lost 5 bases at V and 5 bases at J; junction bases unmatched: 3. The CDR3 runs 12 residues. CDR1 and CDR2 from the germline V gene are SEHNR and FQNEAQ (reference sequence).

V and J are TRBV29-1 and TRBJ2-7; unclear D gene. Deletions cut 6 bases from V and 3 bases from J, with 15 bases between. The CDR3 length is 13 residues. Germline lookup yields CDR1 SQVTM and CDR2 ANQGSEA. The CDR3 DNA sequence: TGCAGCGTGAGAAGGTCGATGGACTACGAGCAGTACTTC. Its translation is CSVRRSMDYEQYF.

This clonotype was counted between two and nine times. The rearrangement links TRBV27 to TRBJ2-7; 11 nucleotides match TRBD2. V dropped 1 base and J dropped 1; count of bases not matched to a gene: 3. In germline, CDR1 is MNHEY, CDR2 SMNVEV (reference sequence). This CDR3 is 16 amino acids long. The CDR3 nucleotides are TGTGCCAGCAGTTTATTGCTAGCGGGGGGATCCTACGAGCAGTACTTC. Its protein product is CASSLLLAGGSYEQYF.

This chain links TRBV9 with TRBJ2-7; no definite D call. This CDR3 has 12 residues. The V end lost 3 bases, the J end lost 4 bases, and 8 bases lay between the germline ends. Germline CDR1 is SGDLS and CDR2 is YYNGEE. The CDR3 loop is CASSADGYEQYF. In DNA, the CDR3 is TGTGCCAGCAGCGCAGATGGGTACGAGCAGTACTTC. The complete variable domain, with remaining parts taken from reference TRBV9 and TRBJ2-7, reads DSGVTQTPKHLITATGQRVTLRCSPRSGDLSVYWYQQSLDQGLQFLIQYYNGEERAKGNILERFSAQQFPDLHSELNLSSLELGDSALYFCASSADGYEQYFGPGTRLTVT.

This clonotype is a singleton in its sample. Given a much more abundant clone one base away, this may be a read error. The V call is TRBV6-5, the J call TRBJ1-1; no firm D call. Germline V gene sequence: CDR1 MNHEY, CDR2 SVGAGI. The CDR3 consists of 14 residues. V lost 2 bases and J lost 4, with 11 bases in between. In DNA form, the CDR3 reads TGTGCCAGCAGTTACCGAGACCCGAGCACTGAAGCTTTCTTT. Translation gives CASSYRDPSTEAFF.

In this sample, this clonotype turned up many times. The junction shows a germline mismatch at one end, possibly a read error. This chain connects TRBV15 to TRBJ2-2; no clear D gene. The CDR3 loop spans 13 amino acids. The germline CDR1 and CDR2 sequences are LNHNV and YYDKDF (reference sequence). The CDR3 sequence: CATSGDPTGELFF. CDR3 DNA sequence: TGTGCCACCAGCGGAGACCCAACCGGGGAGCTGTTTTTT. The whole variable domain, filled in from reference TRBV15 and TRBJ2-2, reads DAMVIQNPRYQVTQFGKPVTLSCSQTLNHNVMYWYQQKSSQAPKLLFHYYDKDFNNEADTPDNFQSRRPNTSFCFLDIRSPGLGDTAMYLCATSGDPTGELFFGEGSRLTVL.

This chain connects TRBV19 to TRBJ1-2; weak D call: TRBD1 (5 bases). The V gene lost 6 bases and the J gene lost 3 bases, with 11 bases spanning the gap. The CDR3 totals 13 residues. The V gene's germline CDR1 is LNHDA and CDR2 SQIVND (reference sequence). CDR3 region: CASRKQVDYGYTF. The CDR3 DNA sequence: TGTGCCAGTAGAAAACAGGTGGACTATGGCTACACCTTC.

As concerns this clonotype: Because the CDR3 is missing its conserved closing phenylalanine or tryptophan, this is likely a read error. The V call is TRBV27, the J call TRBJ1-5, with D possibly being TRBD1 (6 bases). CDR3 length equals 14 residues. The germline gives CDR1 MNHEY, CDR2 SMNVEV (reference sequence). Trimming shortened V by 4 bases and J by 2 bases, and 9 bases separated the two germline ends. CDR3 region: CASSSQGRNQPQHL. CDR3 DNA sequence: TGTGCCAGCAGTTCACAGGGACGCAATCAGCCCCAGCATCTT.

The genes are TRBV7-8 and TRBJ2-7, with 7 bases aligning to TRBD1. From germline, CDR1 is SGHVS and CDR2 FQNEAQ. CDR3 length equals 13 residues. V lost 4 bases to trimming and J lost 4 bases; unmatched junction nucleotides: 4. CDR3 region: CASSSGQPYEQYV. The CDR3 DNA sequence: TGTGCCAGCAGCTCGGGACAGCCTTACGAGCAGTACGTC.